These T cell receptor beta chains were read from a single sample in a study of blood T cell repertoires in COVID-19. This table comes from immunoSEQ multiplex PCR, and its TCRdb copy is limited to in-frame clones, with some not included. The data contain some 180,000 clones, about four fifths of them seen just once; the ten biggest clones take up roughly 8%. Input material: peripheral blood. These TCRs come from a woman aged 60-70 years with COVID-19, enrolled during active disease. The CDR3 runs from the conserved cysteine through the conserved F or W.

j_call v_call cdr3_aa
TRBJ2-3 TRBV3-1/TRBV3-2 CASTPGSLNTQYF
TRBJ2-3 TRBV29-1 CSVGRWRDTQYF
TRBJ2-5 TRBV11-2 CASSSAGRIQTQYF
TRBJ2-2 TRBV7-3 CASSRERTGELFF
TRBJ1-2 TRBV5-4 CASSLGPGGGPYGYTF
TRBJ1-4 TRBV6-1 CASSVLGDRFNEKLFF
TRBJ2-3 TRBV7-3 CASSGDSIRGRGTQYF
TRBJ1-4 TRBV3-1/TRBV3-2 CASSQDTASEKLFF
TRBJ1-1 TRBV2 CATRGPTPEAFF
TRBJ1-2 TRBV30 CAWTGVNYGYTF
TRBJ2-2 TRBV2 CASSDSSSDTGELFF
TRBJ2-5 TRBV9 CASSVGPAETQYF
TRBJ2-3 TRBV7-2 CASSSYTLPHTDTQYF
TRBJ1-3 TRBV7-8 CASSLEEDSGNTIYF
TRBJ2-1 TRBV5-1 CASKAGTGRYNEQFF
TRBJ2-3 TRBV27 CASGVVTSGANSDTQYF
TRBJ2-7 TRBV7-2 CASTSLAGSGRAYF
TRBJ2-3 TRBV6-5 CASRRTGVRLYF
TRBJ2-4 TRBV27 CAMRPLWRFVAKNIQYF
TRBJ2-1 TRBV5-1 CASSSPSYNEQFF
TRBJ1-1 TRBV7-2 CASSLAAGFTEAFF
TRBJ1-6 TRBV11-2 CASSLDFPGGAGPNSPLHF
TRBJ2-2 TRBV28 CASSAGGPVGELFF
TRBJ1-2 TRBV3-1/TRBV3-2 CASSRPGQGDLGGYGYTF
TRBJ1-4 TRBV15 CATSRARGANEKLFF
TRBJ2-1 TRBV2 CASRRTTSDHEQFF
TRBJ2-1 TRBV5-6 CASSLARGLAVFYNEQFF
TRBJ1-1 TRBV7-2 CASSLSPGNTEAFF
TRBJ2-1 TRBV11-2 CASSLTSGRFEQFF
TRBJ2-2 TRBV7-3 CASSLNPRTGATGELFF
TRBJ1-1 TRBV19 CASSIEQGWVTEAFF
TRBJ1-1 TRBV6-2/TRBV6-3 CASSYSLVTGNTEAFF
TRBJ1-5 TRBV6-2/TRBV6-3 CASSSLSNQPQHF
TRBJ1-5 TRBV5-1 CASSLPGQGQPQHF
TRBJ2-7 TRBV7-8 CASSLDVSSYEQYF
TRBJ2-1 TRBV11-1 CASSFNRGSYNEQFF
TRBJ2-7 TRBV7-2 CASSLLAGDEQYF
TRBJ1-5 TRBV6-1 CASSEAGGRQPQHF
TRBJ1-3 TRBV11-2 CASSPPPDSLDGNTIYF
TRBJ1-2 TRBV5-6 CASSLMGFNYGYTF
TRBJ1-2 TRBV24-1 CATSDATGYYGYTF
TRBJ2-7 TRBV6-1 CASNELRPPGQYEQYF
TRBJ1-1 TRBV9 CASSVEGTGVTEAFF
TRBJ1-1 TRBV6-5 CASSSAGGGLSAAFF